A selection of T cell receptor beta chains follows, all from one sample in a study of beta chain features in type 1 diabetes. The data were produced by immunoSEQ multiplex PCR, yet TCRdb's version contains in-frame clones alone and is incomplete. The table has about 190,000 clones, under 9.5% seen once. The sample consisted of central memory CD4+ T cells from blood. The receptors were gathered from a man aged 18 to 29 with type 1 diabetes. The CDR3 runs from the conserved cysteine through the conserved F or W. D genes are given only for firm matches. Size values are once, few and many counts, or a class for expanded clones, and some rows have none.

>.|TRBV4-3|.|TRBJ1-5
TGCGCCAGCAGCCCGGACAGAATAAGAGGGGATCAGCCCCAGCATTTT
CASSPDRIRGDQPQHF
>TRBD1|TRBV28|few|TRBJ1-3
TGTGCCACAGGGCAGGGGGTCGGAAACACCATATATTTT
CATGQGVGNTIYF
>.|TRBV9|.|TRBJ1-1
TGTGCCAGCAGCGTAGCCCAGAACACTGAAGCTTTCTTT
CASSVAQNTEAFF
>.|TRBV5-6|few|TRBJ2-7
TGTGCCAGCACCGTTTTAATCCAGGCCTACGAGCAGTACTTC
CASTVLIQAYEQYF
>.|TRBV19|.|TRBJ1-1
TGTGCCAGTAGGTACAGGGCCCGCGAAAGGTTCACTGAAGCTTTCTTT
CASRYRARERFTEAFF
>TRBD2|TRBV6-6|few|TRBJ2-2
TGTGCCACCTTCTTGGGTAGCGGGGACACCGGGGAGCTGTTTTTT
CATFLGSGDTGELFF
>.|TRBV7-9|few|TRBJ1-4
TGTGCCAGCAGCTTACTACGGGGGACTAATGAAAAACTGTTTTTT
CASSLLRGTNEKLFF
>.|TRBV4-3|few|TRBJ2-2
TGCGCCAGCAGCCCACTAAACACCGGGGAGCTGTTTTTT
CASSPLNTGELFF
>.|TRBV29-1|few|TRBJ2-7
TGCAGCGTTGAAGGTCCCAGGGGCCACGAGCAGTACTTC
CSVEGPRGHEQYF
>.|TRBV6-5|.|TRBJ1-1
TGTGCCAGCAGTTACAACGGAGGGAGGGTTAACACTGAAGCTTTCTTT
CASSYNGGRVNTEAFF